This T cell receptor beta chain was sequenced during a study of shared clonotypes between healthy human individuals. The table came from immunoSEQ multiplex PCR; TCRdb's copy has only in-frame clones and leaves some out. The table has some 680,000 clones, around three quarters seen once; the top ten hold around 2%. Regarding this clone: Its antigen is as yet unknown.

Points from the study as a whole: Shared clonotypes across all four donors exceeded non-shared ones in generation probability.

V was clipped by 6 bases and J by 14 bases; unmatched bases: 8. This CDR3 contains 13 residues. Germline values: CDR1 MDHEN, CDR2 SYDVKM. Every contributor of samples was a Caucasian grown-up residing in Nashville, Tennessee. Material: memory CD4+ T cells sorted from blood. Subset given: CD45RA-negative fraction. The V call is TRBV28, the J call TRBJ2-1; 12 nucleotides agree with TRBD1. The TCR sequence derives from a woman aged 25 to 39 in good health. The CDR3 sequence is CASSSGQGAREFF. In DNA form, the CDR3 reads TGTGCCAGCAGCTCGGGACAGGGGGCTAGGGAGTTCTTC.